This TCR beta chain was recovered during a study of shared T cell receptors in the human thymus. TCRdb keeps only in-frame clones here, not all; method: immunoSEQ multiplex PCR. The table lists 550,000 to 800,000 clones, roughly 85% of them singletons, with approximately 0.01% in the top ten. Trimming shortened V by 4 bases and J by 0 bases, and 13 bases separated the two germline ends. The CDR3 contains 16 residues. The germline V gene has CDR1 MGHRA and CDR2 YSYEKL. In its sample, this clone was seen a few times. In addition, the sample was reused for a study of human thymus T cells.

The sample consisted of thymocytes. V is TRBV4-1 and J is TRBJ1-5, with D perhaps matching TRBD1 (5 bases). This receptor was identified in a girl in the first two years of life with a congenital heart defect. The CDR3 loop is CASSRTRQYSNQPQHF. The DNA for the CDR3 is TGCGCCAGCAGCCGGACAAGACAGTATAGCAATCAGCCCCAGCATTTT.